The source of this T cell receptor (beta chain) is a study of blood T cell repertoires in COVID-19. In the study overall: Acute-phase and convalescent COVID-19 samples originated in the United States, Italy and Spain. T cells, B-cell-depleted T cells, or PBMCs supplied cDNA or gDNA.

As originally analysed: Scientists estimated how many nucleated cells there were by amplifying reference gene primers. This table comes from immunoSEQ multiplex PCR, and its TCRdb copy is limited to in-frame clones, with some not included. That table supplies the V and J calls and clone size; D and trimming were determined from the DNA. The sample has 100,000 to 130,000 clones; under 85% are singletons. This receptor was identified in a woman in her seventies with acute or convalescent COVID-19. The sequenced sample was peripheral blood.

The CDR3 spells CASSPVDPSGWSSYEQYF. The CDR3 bases are TGTGCCAGCAGCCCGGTGGATCCTAGCGGGTGGAGCTCCTACGAGCAGTACTTC. The rearrangement uses TRBV7-6 and TRBJ2-7, with 8 bases lining up with TRBD2. The CDR3 extends over 18 amino acids. With V trimmed by 5 bases and J by 0 bases, 15 bases remained unmatched. In germline, CDR1 is SGHVS, CDR2 FNYEAQ.